The 20 T cell receptor beta chains reported below all come from one sample, sequenced in a study of shared clonotypes between healthy human individuals. TCRdb's copy holds only in-frame clones and misses some; the assay was immunoSEQ multiplex PCR. The data hold 950,000 to 1,100,000 clones, with under 80% observed a single time. What was sequenced was memory CD4+ T cells sorted from blood. Subset given: CD45RA-negative fraction. The receptors here all came from a man younger than 35 in good health.

The chain uses TRBV9 and TRBJ2-2; 8 bases are a match to TRBD1. Germline loops: CDR1 SGDLS, CDR2 YYNGEE. This CDR3 contains 14 residues. Trimming removed 4 bases from V and 7 bases from J; junction bases left unmatched: 6. The DNA for the CDR3 is TGTGCCAGCAGCCCTTCAGACAGGGGCGGGGAGCTGTTTTTT. It yields the protein CASSPSDRGGELFF.

The chain uses TRBV5-5 and TRBJ2-1; the D call may be TRBD1 or TRBD2 (6 bases each). Trimming removed 7 bases from V and 0 bases from J, with 20 bases in between. CDR3 length: 17 residues. The germline gives CDR1 SGHKS, CDR2 YYEKEE (reference sequence). CDR3 nucleotide sequence: TGTGCCAGCTGCCCCGGGGGCCCCTCCCTCTCCTACAATGAGCAGTTCTTC. Protein sequence: CASCPGGPSLSYNEQFF.

This chain joins TRBV9 and TRBJ2-3; tentatively, D is TRBD1 (6 bases). CDR1 SGDLS and CDR2 YYNGEE come from the germline V gene. The CDR3 loop spans 16 amino acids. Trimming took 4 bases from V and 5 from J, leaving 20 bases between them. This CDR3 reads CASSPRDKEVGDTQYF. CDR3 DNA: TGTGCCAGCAGCCCCCGGGACAAGGAAGTAGGAGATACGCAGTATTTT.

The table lists this clone with a few counts. The V gene is TRBV28, the J gene TRBJ2-3, with D tentatively TRBD1 (5 bases). CDR1 is MDHEN, CDR2 SYDVKM, per germline. The CDR3 runs 16 residues. Between the trimmed V and J ends, which lost 5 bases and 0 bases, there was a span of 15 bases. The DNA for the CDR3 is TGTGCCAGCAGTCCTACGACAGCAGCTAGCACAGATACGCAGTATTTT. It is translated as CASSPTTAASTDTQYF.

The chain couples TRBV18 to TRBJ2-1; the match to TRBD2 covers 9 bases. J gave up 10 bases and V 0 bases, and 10 bases lay outside the gene matches. The CDR3 sequence is 16 residues long. Germline-derived CDR1 and CDR2 are KGHSH and LQKENI. CDR3 sequence (DNA): TGTGCCAGCTCACCACCTTCTAGCGGGGTGTACGGAGAGCAGTTCTTC. It codes for CASSPPSSGVYGEQFF. Full variable domain (remainder filled in from reference TRBV18 and TRBJ2-1): NAGVMQNPRHLVRRRGQEARLRCSPMKGHSHVYWYRQLPEEGLKFMVYLQKENIIDESGMPKERFSAEFPKEGPSILRIQQVVRGDSAAYFCASSPPSSGVYGEQFFGPGTRLTVL.

This clone appeared a few times. This chain uses TRBV19 with TRBJ1-4, with no clear D. Trimming took 5 bases from V and 7 from J, leaving 11 bases between them. CDR1 is LNHDA and CDR2 is SQIVND in the germline V gene (reference sequence). This CDR3 has 13 amino acids. The CDR3 DNA is TGTGCCAGTAGTCCCAATCGTGGTGAAAAACTGTTTTTT. This codes for CASSPNRGEKLFF.

This clone was observed once. This sequence joins TRBV5-6 and TRBJ1-5, with D perhaps TRBD1 (5 bases). This CDR3 has 15 residues. From germline, CDR1 is SGHDT and CDR2 YYEEEE. V lost 3 bases to trimming and J lost 9 bases, with 19 bases between them. The CDR3, as DNA: TGTGCCAGCAGCTCGAGTCCAGGGCTCTCGGGGCCCCAGCATTTT. This codes for CASSSSPGLSGPQHF.

The rearrangement joins TRBV10-3 to TRBJ2-7, with 9 bases fitting TRBD1. Germline V gene sequence: CDR1 ENHRY, CDR2 SYGVKD. Germline trimming cut 11 bases from V and 4 bases from J; bases unmatched to any gene: 9. This CDR3 comprises 13 residues. The CDR3 sequence is CASNRGQDYEQYF. Written as DNA, the CDR3 is TGTGCCTCGAACAGGGGGCAGGATTACGAGCAGTACTTC.

The V gene is TRBV5-1, the J gene TRBJ2-7; D is perhaps TRBD2 (6 bases). Germline V gene sequence: CDR1 SGHRS, CDR2 YFSETQ. The CDR3 extends over 15 amino acids. Between the trimmed V and J ends, which lost 7 bases and 1 base, there was a span of 18 bases. In DNA form, the CDR3 reads TGCGCCAGCTCATTGGGGGGTGATCCGTCCTACGAGCAGTACTTC. The encoded protein is CASSLGGDPSYEQYF.

This clone was detected once. This chain uses TRBV28 with TRBJ2-7; D may match TRBD1 or TRBD2 (6 bases each). The CDR3 totals 16 residues. Trimming cost V 6 bases and J 6 bases, with 24 bases left between them. The germline V gene has CDR1 MDHEN and CDR2 SYDVKM. This CDR3 reads CASRLSLGGPEAEQYF. The CDR3 nucleotides are TGTGCCAGCAGACTCTCCCTCGGGGGCCCGGAGGCCGAGCAGTACTTC.

This sequence joins TRBV29-1 and TRBJ2-3; no definite D call. Trimming shortened V by 3 bases and J by 4 bases, and 8 bases separated the two germline ends. The germline CDR1 and CDR2 sequences are SQVTM and ANQGSEA. The CDR3 runs to 12 residues. This CDR3 is CSVEHVPDTQYF. The CDR3 coding sequence is TGCAGCGTTGAGCATGTTCCAGATACGCAGTATTTT.

The gene calls are TRBV30 and TRBJ2-3; D gene ambiguous. CDR1 GTSNPN and CDR2 SVGIG come from the germline V gene (reference sequence). The CDR3 runs 14 residues. Trimming removed 0 bases at V and 5 bases at J, with 12 bases between. The CDR3 here is CAWSVGWSEDTQYF. CDR3 coding DNA: TGTGCCTGGAGTGTAGGGTGGTCGGAAGATACGCAGTATTTT.

V gene TRBV7-9 combines with J gene TRBJ2-3; a weak D match, TRBD1 (6 bases). The germline V and J ends were trimmed by 1 base and 2 bases, with 10 bases remaining between them. Germline CDR1 is SEHNR and CDR2 is FQNEAQ (reference sequence). The CDR3 sequence is 15 residues long. CDR3 sequence: CASSLEGQFTDTQYF. CDR3 nucleotide sequence: TGTGCCAGCAGCTTAGAGGGACAATTCACAGATACGCAGTATTTT.

The CDR3 bases are TGTGCCAGCAACTTTCGGGGGTTTGGGAACACTGAAGCTTTCTTT. It codes for CASNFRGFGNTEAFF. The chain is built from TRBV5-5 and TRBJ1-1; weak D call: TRBD1 (5 bases). The CDR3 length is 15 residues. CDR1 is SGHKS, CDR2 YYEKEE, per germline (reference sequence). Trimming left V 6 bases short and J 1 base short, with 16 bases between.

Comment on this clone: At the DNA level, this CDR3 is encoded by other sequences in the same sample as well. The rearrangement uses TRBV10-3 and TRBJ2-5; no definite D call. There are 13 residues in the CDR3. Germline V gives CDR1 ENHRY, CDR2 SYGVKD. V gave up 0 bases and J gave up 5 bases, with 7 bases separating them. The CDR3 region has the DNA TGTGCCATCAGTGAGTCTAGTAGGGAGACCCAGTACTTC. Its translation is CAISESSRETQYF.

In its sample, this clone was seen a few times. V and J are TRBV10-2 and TRBJ2-7; a weak D match, TRBD1 (6 bases). V gave up 2 bases and J gave up 4 bases, with 9 bases separating them. The germline CDR1 and CDR2 sequences are WSHSY and SAAADI. The CDR3 sequence is 13 residues long. CDR3 region: CASSEGGSYEQYF. In nucleotides, the CDR3 is TGCGCCAGCAGTGAGGGGGGCTCTTACGAGCAGTACTTC.

In its sample, this clone was seen a few times. The gene calls are TRBV7-9 and TRBJ2-1; possibly TRBD1 for D (6 bases). Trimming took off 5 bases at V and 7 bases at J, with 18 bases between the two ends. The CDR3 runs to 15 residues. From germline, CDR1 is SEHNR and CDR2 FQNEAQ (reference sequence). CDR3 coding DNA: TGTGCCAGCAGCCGCAGGGGCTCAGGAAGGAATGAGCAGTTCTTC. Protein: CASSRRGSGRNEQFF.

The CDR3 DNA reads TGTGCTAGTGGTTTGTCCTTAGCGGGAGCAGCGGGCGAGCAGTACTTC. Translating gives CASGLSLAGAAGEQYF. This sequence joins TRBV12-5 and TRBJ2-7; 9 bases match TRBD2. Trimming at V came to 2 bases and at J to 6 bases, leaving 11 bases not matched to a gene. Looked up from germline, CDR1 is LGHNT and CDR2 is FRNRAP. The CDR3 contains 16 residues.

Remarks on this clone: Other DNA sequences in this specimen translate into the identical CDR3. In DNA, the CDR3 is TGTGCCAGCAGATCTACCGGGACAGGAACTGAAGCTTTCTTT. Its translation: CASRSTGTGTEAFF. J is TRBJ1-1 and V is TRBV6-5; 8 bases are a match to TRBD1. The V segment lost 6 bases and the J segment 5 bases; nucleotides outside the gene matches: 8. In germline, CDR1 is MNHEY, CDR2 SVGAGI. This CDR3 comprises 14 residues.

A word on this clone: In this CDR3 the conserved last residue, phenylalanine or tryptophan, is missing, so a read error is likely. Because the CDR3's place on the DNA is in doubt, the DNA is left out and the CDR3 is given as listed by TCRdb. V gene TRBV5-3 combines with J gene TRBJ2-7. TRBV5-3 is given ORF status, its function remaining uncertain. The CDR3 region is 8 residues in length, termini included. The CDR3: CARSHETY.